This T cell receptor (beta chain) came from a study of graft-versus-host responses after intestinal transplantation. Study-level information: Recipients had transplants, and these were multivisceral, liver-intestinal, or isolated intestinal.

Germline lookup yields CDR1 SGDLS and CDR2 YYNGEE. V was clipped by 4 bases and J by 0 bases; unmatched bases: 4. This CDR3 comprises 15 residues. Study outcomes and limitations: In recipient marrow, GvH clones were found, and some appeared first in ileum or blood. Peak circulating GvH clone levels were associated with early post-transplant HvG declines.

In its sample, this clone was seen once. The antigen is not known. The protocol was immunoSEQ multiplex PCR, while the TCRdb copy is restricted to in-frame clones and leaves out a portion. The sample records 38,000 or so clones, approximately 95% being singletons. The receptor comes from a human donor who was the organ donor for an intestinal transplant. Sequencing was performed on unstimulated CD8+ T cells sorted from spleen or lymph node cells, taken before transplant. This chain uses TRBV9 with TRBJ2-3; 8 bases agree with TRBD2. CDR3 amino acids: CASSPGGVSTDTQYF. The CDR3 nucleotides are TGTGCCAGCAGCCCGGGGGGGGTCAGCACAGATACGCAGTATTTT.